Each of the 5 T cell receptor beta chains below was sequenced from the same sample in a study (dated by TCRdb to between 2014 and 2017). Preparation of the library involved 5' RACE. The run used an Illumina MiSeq. TCRdb passed the public sequencing reads through fastp at Q25 and MiXCR, retaining productive beta sequences. Rows with a matching CDR3 protein are joined into one entry that keeps the most common DNA and genes. The sample table contains about 50,000 distinct CDR3 sequences; only one count was recorded for more than 25% of them. The ten largest account for roughly 2% of the sample. Input material: naive CD4+ T cells sorted from blood. The sample's cell subset or site label is to be understood as: naive CD4+ T cells, CD4+CD45RA+CD25-. These receptors all stem from a female donor with breast cancer.

V usage is TRBV27 and J usage is TRBJ1-2; D gene ambiguous. The V gene lost 0 bases and the J gene lost 2 bases, with 7 bases spanning the gap. The CDR3 extends over 14 amino acids. From germline, CDR1 is MNHEY and CDR2 SMNVEV (reference sequence). The CDR3 loop reads CASSLSALNYGYTF. The CDR3 DNA reads as TGTGCCAGCAGTTTATCGGCTCTCAACTATGGCTACACCTTC.

This clonotype appeared a few times. The V call is TRBV9, the J call TRBJ1-2; 9 bases map to TRBD1. The CDR3 length is 15 residues. V lost 0 bases to trimming and J lost 7 bases; unmatched junction nucleotides: 7. CDR1 is SGDLS, CDR2 YYNGEE, per germline. The CDR3 protein is CASSVAGTGTSGYTF. The CDR3 DNA follows: TGTGCCAGCAGCGTAGCCGGGACAGGGACCTCTGGCTACACCTTC. The full variable domain, in which reference TRBV9 and TRBJ1-2 provide the parts outside the CDR3, is DSGVTQTPKHLITATGQRVTLRCSPRSGDLSVYWYQQSLDQGLQFLIQYYNGEERAKGNILERFSAQQFPDLHSELNLSSLELGDSALYFCASSVAGTGTSGYTFGSGTRLTVV.

This clonotype was observed many times. This chain connects TRBV6-6 to TRBJ2-6; the D is unclear. V lost 7 bases and J lost 0, with 7 bases in between. Looked up from germline, CDR1 is MNHNY and CDR2 is SVGAGI (reference sequence). CDR3 size: 14 residues. The CDR3 nucleotides read TGTGCCAGCATCACCTCCTCTGGGGCCAACGTCCTGACTTTC. This translates into CASITSSGANVLTF.

The chain links TRBV2 to TRBJ1-1; D perhaps matches TRBD1 (5 bases). This CDR3 region has 15 residues. Germline assignment: CDR1 SNHLY and CDR2 FYNNEI. V was pared by 5 bases and J by 1 base, with 14 bases between. The CDR3 sequence is CASSRSGGANTEAFF. CDR3 DNA: TGTGCCAGCAGTCGCTCGGGAGGGGCGAACACTGAAGCTTTCTTT.

This clonotype showed up many times. The rearrangement joins TRBV6-5 to TRBJ1-6; TRBD1 agrees at 7 bases. CDR1 is MNHEY, CDR2 SVGAGI, per germline. V shed 0 bases and J 10 bases; nucleotides not matched to a gene: 6. The CDR3 consists of 15 residues. The CDR3 is CASSYSDRVKSPLHF. DNA of the CDR3: TGTGCCAGCAGTTACTCTGACAGGGTTAAATCACCCCTCCACTTT.